The rows below give T cell receptor beta chains drawn from one sample of a study of CD4+ T cells in melanoma. Method: immunoSEQ multiplex PCR; TCRdb's copy keeps in-frame clones and lacks some. The data contain about 21,000 clones, roughly 73% of them singletons. These TCRs come from a human donor with melanoma. CDR3s leave out the opening cysteine and the closing phenylalanine or tryptophan. Expanded clones are given a class, and other clones once, few, many or no size at all.

cdr3_aa clone_size v_call cdr3_length
ASSVGVGRGISTDTQY - TRBV7-3 16
ASSFGQKNIQY - TRBV7-9 11
ASSPLGGPDTQY once TRBV7-3 12
ASTETGLQY - TRBV19 9
ASSAPRPQGGGSLSGANVLT - TRBV9 20
SAGTRYEQY - TRBV20-1 9
VSSVGGSSYEQY - TRBV2 12
ASSSRGTGTYEQY - TRBV13 13
ASSFPEGGKSYT - TRBV11-2 12
ASSSTGLGTQY - TRBV7-9 11
ASSVGGLSNQPQH - TRBV9 13
ALEGPNSYNSPLH - TRBV30 13
ASSSVTDTQY - TRBV7-9 10
ATSRPGPTFVCPTDTQY - TRBV15 17
ASSLRDRVAELF - TRBV27 12
ASTRYLGGNTIY - TRBV2 12
ASSWQGVGTSPLH once TRBV11-2 13
ASSWPGGVNTEAF - TRBV7-9 13
ASSLGPGEQF - TRBV11-3 10
ASSREFTGELF - TRBV7-2 11
ASSLVASNQPQH - TRBV7-9 12
ASSSSHRIQF - TRBV7-2 10
AWSLGPAYEQY - TRBV30 11
ASSPRGRVNTEAF - TRBV18 13
ASSPRTGGSGTGELF - TRBV18 15
ASTSRTGGIIKLF few TRBV11-2 13
ASSKGREATNEKLF - TRBV21-1 14
ASSVFPASTDTQY once TRBV9 13
ASSGMGETQY - TRBV2 10
ASSAIEGSGGGADTQY - TRBV27 16
ASRRQSNTEAF - TRBV6-5 11
ASSPRGLVGGSGATNEKLF - TRBV7-6 19
ASSSGQNYEQY - TRBV5-4 11
ASSKQGRAGYGYT - TRBV19 13
ASSDGTSGGAREETQY - TRBV9 16
AMGQGALGNTIY - TRBV30 12
ASIPRATYYGYT once TRBV2 12
ASSIGDRAVVNSPLH - TRBV19 15
AWSFGTQTTNQPQH - TRBV30 14
ASSPRTGTEAF - TRBV9 11
ASSYWAHLGANVLT - TRBV6-5 14
ASSLGWEREQY - TRBV7-8 11
ASSYSAGRGYT - TRBV6-5 11
ASSAGGAGADTQY - TRBV10-1 13
ASRSGQGFEAF - TRBV6-5 11
ASSPLSVRGAFSGANVLT once TRBV18 18